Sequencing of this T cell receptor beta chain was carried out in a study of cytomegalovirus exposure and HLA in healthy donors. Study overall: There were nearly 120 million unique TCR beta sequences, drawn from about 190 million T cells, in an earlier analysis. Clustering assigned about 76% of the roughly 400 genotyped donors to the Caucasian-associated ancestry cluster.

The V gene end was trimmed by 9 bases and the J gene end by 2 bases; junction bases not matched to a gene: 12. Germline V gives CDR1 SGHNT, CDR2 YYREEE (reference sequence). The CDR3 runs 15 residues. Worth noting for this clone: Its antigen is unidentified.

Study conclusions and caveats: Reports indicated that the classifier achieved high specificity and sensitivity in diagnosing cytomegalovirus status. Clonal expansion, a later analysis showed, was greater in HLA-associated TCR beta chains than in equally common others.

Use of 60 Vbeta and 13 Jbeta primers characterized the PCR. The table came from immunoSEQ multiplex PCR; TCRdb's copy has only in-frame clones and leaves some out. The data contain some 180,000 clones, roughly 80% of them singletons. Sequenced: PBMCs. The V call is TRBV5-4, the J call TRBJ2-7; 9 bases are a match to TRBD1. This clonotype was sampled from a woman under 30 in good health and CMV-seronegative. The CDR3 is CATLAPDRGTYEQYF. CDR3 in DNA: TGTGCCACCCTTGCACCGGACAGGGGCACCTACGAGCAGTACTTC. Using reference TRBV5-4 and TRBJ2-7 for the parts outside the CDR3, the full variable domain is ETGVTQSPTHLIKTRGQQVTLRCSSQSGHNTVSWYQQALGQGPQFIFQYYREEENGRGNFPPRFSGLQFPNYSSELNVNALELDDSALYLCATLAPDRGTYEQYFGPGTRLTVT.